These 8 T cell receptor beta chains were all obtained from the same sample, sequenced in a study of CD8 T cells in Susac syndrome. It was with random hexamers that roughly 0.45 to 1 ug RNA was reverse transcribed. MiXCR, run by TCRdb on the immunoSEQ multiplex PCR reads, gives a single entry per CDR3 protein. Of hundreds of thousands of distinct CDR3 sequences in the sample, 95% were seen once. The sequenced sample was CD4+ T cells from PBMCs. The receptor source for this set is a human donor with multiple sclerosis.

The gene calls are TRBV6-5 and TRBJ2-4, with D perhaps TRBD1 or TRBD2 (6 bases each). CDR3 length: 15 residues. Germline values: CDR1 MNHEY, CDR2 SVGAGI. Trimming left V 6 bases short and J 7 bases short, with 19 bases between. As DNA, the CDR3 is TGTGCCAGCAGGGAGGGGGGCGCGTCCACTAACATTCAGTACTTC. This translates into CASREGGASTNIQYF.

The chain carries TRBV7-2 and TRBJ2-1; TRBD1 is a possible D gene (6 bases). The CDR3 length is 15 residues. Germline values: CDR1 SGHTA, CDR2 FQGNSA. Trimming removed 1 base at V and 1 base at J, with 8 bases between. The CDR3 reads CASSLGGQSYNEQFF. The CDR3 DNA sequence: TGTGCCAGCAGCTTAGGGGGACAATCCTACAATGAGCAGTTCTTC.

V is TRBV20-1 and J is TRBJ2-7; D might be TRBD2 (5 bases). Trimming took 7 bases from V and 6 from J, leaving 16 bases between them. In germline, CDR1 is DFQATT, CDR2 SNEGSKA (reference sequence). The CDR3 contains 12 residues. CDR3 region: CSVPDSASEQYF. In nucleotides, the CDR3 is TGCAGTGTTCCGGACTCCGCGTCCGAGCAGTACTTC.

V and J are TRBV7-2 and TRBJ2-5, with 7 bases that match TRBD2. The V segment lost 8 bases and the J segment 9 bases; nucleotides outside the gene matches: 12. Germline CDR1 is SGHTA and CDR2 is FQGNSA. The CDR3 runs 13 residues. The DNA for the CDR3 is TGTGCCAGCTACAAGATGAACCGGGAGGCCCAGTACTTC. Translated, it gives CASYKMNREAQYF. Using reference TRBV7-2 and TRBJ2-5 for the parts outside the CDR3, the full variable domain is GAGVSQSPSNKVTEKGKDVELRCDPISGHTALYWYRQSLGQGLEFLIYFQGNSAPDKSGLPSDRFSAERTGGSVSTLTIQRTQQEDSAVYLCASYKMNREAQYFGPGTRLLVL.

V and J are TRBV20-1 and TRBJ1-5; 9 bases fit TRBD1. After removal of 5 bases from V and 4 bases from J, the junction contained 6 bases not matched to a gene. Germline CDR1 and CDR2: DFQATT and SNEGSKA (reference sequence). The CDR3 consists of 14 residues. CDR3 loop: CSAGIQGANQPQHF. CDR3 nucleotide sequence: TGCAGTGCTGGAATACAGGGGGCGAATCAGCCCCAGCATTTT.

The chain employs TRBV29-1 and TRBJ1-1; D is perhaps TRBD1 (5 bases). From germline, CDR1 is SQVTM and CDR2 ANQGSEA. This CDR3 spans 13 amino acids. The CDR3 sequence: CGGAGNPNTEAFF. Here the CDR3 DNA reads TGCGGCGGGGCAGGGAACCCGAACACTGAAGCTTTCTTT.

The chain has TRBV6-5 and TRBJ2-5; D perhaps matches TRBD2 (7 bases). Germline V gene data show CDR1 as MNHEY and CDR2 as SVGAGI. V lost 4 bases to trimming and J lost 2 bases, with 17 bases between them. The CDR3 extends over 16 amino acids. The CDR3 coding sequence is TGTGCCAGCAGTTTTGGGATCGGGGGGCCTCAAGAGACCCAGTACTTC. Its protein product is CASSFGIGGPQETQYF.

The rearrangement links TRBV9 to TRBJ1-3; D is unresolved. Trimming pared 4 bases from V and 0 bases from J, leaving 8 bases between. The CDR3 has 14 residues. Germline V lookup: CDR1 SGDLS, CDR2 YYNGEE. The CDR3 DNA reads TGTGCCAGCAGCCTTCGTTCCTCTGGAAACACCATATATTTT. This sequence encodes CASSLRSSGNTIYF.